The clone carrying this T cell receptor (beta chain) was seen more than once but under ten times. The CDR3 loop spans 16 amino acids. The V gene lost 6 bases and the J gene lost 0 bases, with 15 bases spanning the gap. CDR1 and CDR2 from the germline V gene are MNHNY and SVGAGI (reference sequence). MiXCR, run by TCRdb on the RT-PCR reads, gives a single entry per CDR3 protein. In the table there are fewer than 800,000 distinct CDR3 sequences, approximately 15% of which are singletons. V and J are TRBV6-6 and TRBJ1-5; no clear D gene. Source material: memory CD4+ T cells from blood. The clonotype comes from a female donor in good health, serving as a healthy control. The CDR3 region has the DNA TGTGCCAGCAGCTCCGCCCCTGGCGGTAGCAATCAGCCCCAGCATTTT. This gives the protein CASSSAPGGSNQPQHF.